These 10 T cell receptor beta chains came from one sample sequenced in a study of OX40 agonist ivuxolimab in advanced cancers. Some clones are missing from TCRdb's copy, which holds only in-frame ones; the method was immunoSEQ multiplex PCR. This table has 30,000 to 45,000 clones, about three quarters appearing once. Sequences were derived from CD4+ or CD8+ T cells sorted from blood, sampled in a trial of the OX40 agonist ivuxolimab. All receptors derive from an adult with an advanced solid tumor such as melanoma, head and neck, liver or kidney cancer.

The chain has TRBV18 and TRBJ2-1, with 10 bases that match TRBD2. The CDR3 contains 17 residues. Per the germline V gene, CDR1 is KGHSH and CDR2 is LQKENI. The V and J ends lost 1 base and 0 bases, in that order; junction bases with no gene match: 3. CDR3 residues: CASSPLPSGSSYNEQFF. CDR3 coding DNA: TGTGCCAGCTCACCACTTCCTAGCGGGAGCTCCTACAATGAGCAGTTCTTC.

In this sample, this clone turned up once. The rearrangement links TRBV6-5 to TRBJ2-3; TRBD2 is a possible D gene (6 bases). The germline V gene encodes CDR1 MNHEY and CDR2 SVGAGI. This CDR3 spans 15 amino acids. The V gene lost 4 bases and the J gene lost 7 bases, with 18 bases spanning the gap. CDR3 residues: CASSSSSTGLYTQYF. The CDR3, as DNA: TGTGCCAGCAGTTCGTCCTCAACGGGACTGTATACGCAGTATTTT.

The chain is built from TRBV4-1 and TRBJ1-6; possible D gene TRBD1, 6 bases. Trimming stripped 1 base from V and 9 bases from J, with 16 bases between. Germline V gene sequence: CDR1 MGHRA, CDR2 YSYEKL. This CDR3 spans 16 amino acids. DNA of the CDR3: TGCGCCAGCAGCCAAGGAGTCGGGGGCTTTCGTTCACCCCTCCACTTT. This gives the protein CASSQGVGGFRSPLHF.

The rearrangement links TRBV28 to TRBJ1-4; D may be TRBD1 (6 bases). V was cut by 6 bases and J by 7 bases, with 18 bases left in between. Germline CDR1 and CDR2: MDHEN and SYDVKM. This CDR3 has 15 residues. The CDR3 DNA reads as TGTGCCAGCAGCCCCGGGGGCCAGATACTTGAAAAACTGTTTTTT. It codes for CASSPGGQILEKLFF.

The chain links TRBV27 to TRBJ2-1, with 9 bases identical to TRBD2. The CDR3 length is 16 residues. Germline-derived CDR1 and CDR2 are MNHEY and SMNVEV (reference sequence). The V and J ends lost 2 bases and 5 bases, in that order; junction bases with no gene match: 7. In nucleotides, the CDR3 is TGTGCCAGCAGTTTAAGAGGGACTAGCAGTCACAATGAGCAGTTCTTC. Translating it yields CASSLRGTSSHNEQFF.

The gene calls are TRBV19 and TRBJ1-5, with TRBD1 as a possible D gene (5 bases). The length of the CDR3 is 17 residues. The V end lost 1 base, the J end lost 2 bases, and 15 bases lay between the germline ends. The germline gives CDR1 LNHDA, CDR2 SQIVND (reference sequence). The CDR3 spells CASSIAGRGFGNQPQHF. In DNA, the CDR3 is TGTGCCAGTAGTATAGCCGGTCGGGGCTTTGGCAATCAGCCCCAGCATTTT.

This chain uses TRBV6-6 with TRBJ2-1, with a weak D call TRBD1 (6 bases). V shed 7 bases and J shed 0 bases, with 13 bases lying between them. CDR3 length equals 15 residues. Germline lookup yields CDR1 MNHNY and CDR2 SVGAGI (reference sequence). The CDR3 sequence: CASIPDRSSYNEQFF. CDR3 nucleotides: TGTGCCAGCATTCCAGACAGGAGCTCCTACAATGAGCAGTTCTTC.

In nucleotides, the CDR3 is TGTGCCAGTAGTATTCGCTATGGCTACACCTTC. The encoded protein is CASSIRYGYTF. The V and J genes are TRBV19 and TRBJ1-2; D remains unclear. The V gene's germline CDR1 is LNHDA and CDR2 SQIVND (reference sequence). This CDR3 contains 11 residues. V lost 3 bases, J lost 4 bases, and 3 bases lay in between.

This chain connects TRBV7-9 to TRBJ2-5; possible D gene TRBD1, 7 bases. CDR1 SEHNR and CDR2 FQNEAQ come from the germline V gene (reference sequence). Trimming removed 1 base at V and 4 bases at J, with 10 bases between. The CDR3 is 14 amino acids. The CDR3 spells CASSLVEGAETQYF. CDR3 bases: TGTGCCAGCAGCTTAGTGGAGGGGGCAGAGACCCAGTACTTC.

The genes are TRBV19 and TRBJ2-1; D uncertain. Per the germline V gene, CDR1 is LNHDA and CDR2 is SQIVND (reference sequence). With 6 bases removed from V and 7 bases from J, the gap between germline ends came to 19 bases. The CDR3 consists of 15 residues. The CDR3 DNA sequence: TGTGCCAGTAGAGAGAGAGGAAACGAATTAAATGAGCAGTTCTTC. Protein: CASRERGNELNEQFF.